This TCR beta chain is drawn from a study of blood T cell repertoires in COVID-19. As for the study in general: Acute-phase and convalescent COVID-19 samples originated in the United States, Italy and Spain.

The recovered donors of Cohort 3 showed two negative PCRs, clearance, or symptom resolution. CDR1 is KGHSH, CDR2 LQKENI, per germline. The V gene end was trimmed by 0 bases and the J gene end by 8 bases; junction bases not matched to a gene: 3. The CDR3 covers 15 residues. Measured with immunoSEQ multiplex PCR; TCRdb has only the in-frame clones, and not every one. The sample has about 210,000 clones, roughly four fifths seen once. The gene calls are TRBV18 and TRBJ1-6, with TRBD1 identical over 8 bases. Specimen: PBMCs or T cells enriched from blood (not recorded which). This sequence originates from a man aged 40-55 years who had recovered from COVID-19. CDR3 loop: CASSPPGTGYSPLHF. The DNA of the CDR3 is TGTGCCAGCTCACCACCGGGGACAGGCTATTCACCCCTCCACTTT. The whole variable domain, remainder taken from reference TRBV18 and TRBJ1-6, is NAGVMQNPRHLVRRRGQEARLRCSPMKGHSHVYWYRQLPEEGLKFMVYLQKENIIDESGMPKERFSAEFPKEGPSILRIQQVVRGDSAAYFCASSPPGTGYSPLHFGNGTRLTVT.